Below are 4 T cell receptor beta chains sequenced from a single sample in a study of cytomegalovirus exposure and HLA in healthy donors. This PCR relied on a set of 60 Vbeta primers and 13 Jbeta primers. Libraries were prepared by immunoSEQ multiplex PCR; TCRdb keeps only in-frame clonotypes and omits some of them. The sample carries 200,000 or so clones, more than 60% recorded once. Sequencing was done on a sample of PBMCs. The receptors were gathered from a man between 40 and 49 years old in good health and CMV-seronegative.

This rearrangement joins TRBV10-3 to TRBJ2-1, with 8 nucleotides matching TRBD2. Germline trimming cut 10 bases from V and 2 bases from J; bases unmatched to any gene: 16. The length of the CDR3 is 17 residues. The V gene's germline CDR1 is ENHRY and CDR2 SYGVKD. CDR3 in DNA: TGTGCCACCTCAGGACTAGCCATCGATTCGGCCTACAATGAGCAGTTCTTC. Protein product: CATSGLAIDSAYNEQFF.

The chain is built from TRBV27 and TRBJ1-4, with no clear D. CDR3 length equals 15 residues. Germline assignment: CDR1 MNHEY and CDR2 SMNVEV (reference sequence). The V and J ends lost 6 bases and 4 bases respectively, with 15 bases between them. CDR3 coding DNA: TGTGCCAGCAGCGCTGGCCGGAGCTATAATGAAAAACTGTTTTTT. It is translated as CASSAGRSYNEKLFF.

This rearrangement joins TRBV18 to TRBJ2-5, with 9 bases that match TRBD1. J was trimmed by 0 bases and V by 4 bases; bases with no gene match: 3. The CDR3 runs 15 residues. Germline V CDR1 and CDR2: KGHSH, LQKENI. This chain's CDR3 is CASSRTGVNQETQYF. CDR3 DNA: TGTGCCAGCTCACGGACAGGGGTTAACCAAGAGACCCAGTACTTC.

The gene calls are TRBV6-6 and TRBJ2-5; 12 nucleotides agree with TRBD2. The J segment lost 6 bases and the V segment lost 6 bases, leaving 8 bases of the junction unmatched. Germline CDR1 is MNHNY and CDR2 is SVGAGI (reference sequence). This CDR3 has 15 amino acids. CDR3 residues: CASSLLTSGGKTQYF. In DNA, the CDR3 is TGTGCCAGCAGCCTGCTGACTAGCGGGGGAAAGACCCAGTACTTC.